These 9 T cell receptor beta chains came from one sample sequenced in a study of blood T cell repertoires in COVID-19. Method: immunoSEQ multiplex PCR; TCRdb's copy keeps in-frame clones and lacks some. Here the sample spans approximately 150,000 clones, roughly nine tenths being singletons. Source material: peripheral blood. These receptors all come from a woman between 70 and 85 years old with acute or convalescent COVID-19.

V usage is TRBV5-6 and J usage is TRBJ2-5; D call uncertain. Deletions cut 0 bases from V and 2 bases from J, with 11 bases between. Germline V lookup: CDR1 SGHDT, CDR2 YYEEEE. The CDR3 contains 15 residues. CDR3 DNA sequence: TGTGCCAGCAGCTTGGTGGCAGGCCTTCAAGAGACCCAGTACTTC. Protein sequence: CASSLVAGLQETQYF.

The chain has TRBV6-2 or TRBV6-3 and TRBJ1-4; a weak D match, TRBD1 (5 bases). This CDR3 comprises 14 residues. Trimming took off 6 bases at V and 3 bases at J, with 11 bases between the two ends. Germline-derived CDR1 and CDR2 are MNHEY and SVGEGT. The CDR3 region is CASSPGGANEKLFF. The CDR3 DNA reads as TGTGCCAGCAGCCCCGGGGGAGCTAATGAAAAACTGTTTTTT.

DNA for the CDR3: TGCAGTGCGTCGCGGGAGACTAAGACCACCTTC. Its translation: CSASRETKTTF. This chain joins TRBV20-1 and TRBJ1-2; no clear D gene. Germline V gene sequence: CDR1 DFQATT, CDR2 SNEGSKA (reference sequence). The CDR3 extends over 11 amino acids. With 6 bases removed from V and 13 bases from J, the gap between germline ends came to 18 bases.

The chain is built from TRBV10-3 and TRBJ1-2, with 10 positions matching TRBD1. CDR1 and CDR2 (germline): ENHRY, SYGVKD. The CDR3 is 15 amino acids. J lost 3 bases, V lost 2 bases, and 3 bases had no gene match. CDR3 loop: CAISERDRGDYGYTF. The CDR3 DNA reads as TGTGCCATCAGTGAGAGGGACAGGGGAGACTATGGCTACACCTTC.

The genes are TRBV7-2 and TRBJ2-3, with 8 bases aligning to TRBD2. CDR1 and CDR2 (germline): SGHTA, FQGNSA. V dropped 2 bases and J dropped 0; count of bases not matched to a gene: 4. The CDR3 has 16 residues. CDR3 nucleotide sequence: TGTGCCAGCAGCTTACAGGCTAGCGGGAGCACAGATACGCAGTATTTT. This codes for CASSLQASGSTDTQYF.

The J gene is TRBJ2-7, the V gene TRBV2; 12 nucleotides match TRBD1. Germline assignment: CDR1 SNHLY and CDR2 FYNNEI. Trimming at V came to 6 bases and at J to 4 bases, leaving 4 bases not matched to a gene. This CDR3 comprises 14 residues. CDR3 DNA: TGTGCCAGCAGACCGGGACAGGGGGCATACGAGCAGTACTTC. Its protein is CASRPGQGAYEQYF. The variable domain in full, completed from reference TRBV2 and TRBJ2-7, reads EPEVTQTPSHQVTQMGQEVILRCVPISNHLYFYWYRQILGQKVEFLVSFYNNEISEKSEIFDDQFSVERPDGSNFTLKIRSTKLEDSAMYFCASRPGQGAYEQYFGPGTRLTVT.

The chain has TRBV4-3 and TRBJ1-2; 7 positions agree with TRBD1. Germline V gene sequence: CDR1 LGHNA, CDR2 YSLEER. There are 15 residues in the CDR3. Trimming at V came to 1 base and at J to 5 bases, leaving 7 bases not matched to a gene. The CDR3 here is CASSQADRKIYGYTF. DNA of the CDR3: TGCGCCAGCAGCCAAGCGGACAGGAAGATTTATGGCTACACCTTC.

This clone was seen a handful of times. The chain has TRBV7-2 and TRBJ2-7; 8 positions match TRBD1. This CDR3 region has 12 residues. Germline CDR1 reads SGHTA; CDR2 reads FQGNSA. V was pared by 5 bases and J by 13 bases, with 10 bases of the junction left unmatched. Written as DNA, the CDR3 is TGTGCCAGCAGCATGAAGGACAGGGTGCCTTACTTC. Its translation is CASSMKDRVPYF.

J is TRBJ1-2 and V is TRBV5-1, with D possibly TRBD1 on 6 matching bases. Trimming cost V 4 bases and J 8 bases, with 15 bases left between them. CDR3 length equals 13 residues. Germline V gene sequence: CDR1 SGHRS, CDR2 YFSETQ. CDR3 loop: CASSPIQGSGYTF. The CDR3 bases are TGCGCCAGCAGCCCAATACAGGGATCGGGCTACACCTTC. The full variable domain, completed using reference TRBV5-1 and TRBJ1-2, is KAGVTQTPRYLIKTRGQQVTLSCSPISGHRSVSWYQQTPGQGLQFLFEYFSETQRNKGNFPGRFSGRQFSNSRSEMNVSTLELGDSALYLCASSPIQGSGYTFGSGTRLTVV.